The 18 T cell receptor beta chains in this list originate from one sample, sequenced in a study of T cell responses to AZD1222 COVID-19 vaccine. Method: immunoSEQ multiplex PCR; TCRdb's copy keeps in-frame clones and lacks some. Of 110,000 to 150,000 clones listed, 80% to 90% are singletons. The sequencing here drew on peripheral blood, taken on day 0 of AZD1222 vaccination. The receptors originated from an adult in good health.

The V call is TRBV10-2, the J call TRBJ1-2; D remains unclear. Germline CDR1 is WSHSY and CDR2 is SAAADI. The CDR3 is made up of 14 amino acids. With 2 bases removed from V and 0 bases from J, the gap between germline ends came to 7 bases. For the CDR3, the DNA is TGCGCCAGCAGTGAGAACCCTGCTAACTATGGCTACACCTTC. Protein: CASSENPANYGYTF.

The gene calls are TRBV30 and TRBJ1-2; D gene unclear. V was clipped by 5 bases and J by 6 bases, with 10 bases between them. Germline V CDR1 and CDR2: GTSNPN, SVGIG (reference sequence). This CDR3 is 11 amino acids long. The CDR3 coding sequence is TGTGCCTGGTCACAGTCCGATGGCTACACCTTC. Its translation is CAWSQSDGYTF.

The chain combines TRBV5-1 with TRBJ1-3; 8 bases map to TRBD1. Losses at the gene ends were 5 bases for V and 1 base for J; bases not matched to a gene: 5. The CDR3 has 15 residues. CDR1 is SGHRS, CDR2 YFSETQ, per germline. CDR3 in DNA: TGCGCCAGCAGTGAGACAGGGGTTTCTGGAAACACCATATATTTT. As protein: CASSETGVSGNTIYF.

This clone was counted a few times. In nucleotides, the CDR3 is TGTGCCATCAGCAAACATACAGGGGACCCAGACTATGGCTACACCTTC. Amino acids: CAISKHTGDPDYGYTF. This sequence joins TRBV10-3 and TRBJ1-2; 7 bases fit TRBD1. The CDR3 is 16 residues long. CDR1 and CDR2 from the germline V gene are ENHRY and SYGVKD. V shed 6 bases and J 3 bases; nucleotides not matched to a gene: 13.

This clone was found a few times. J is TRBJ1-4 and V is TRBV7-6; 8 nucleotides match TRBD1. The junction had 7 bases not matched to a gene; V was cut back by 6 bases and J by 4 bases. The CDR3 loop spans 15 amino acids. Germline assignment: CDR1 SGHVS and CDR2 FNYEAQ. As DNA, the CDR3 is TGTGCCAGCAGGGGTCAGGGGGCCGGTAATGAAAAACTGTTTTTT. The encoded protein is CASRGQGAGNEKLFF.

The chain is built from TRBV24-1 and TRBJ2-3; 11 bases are shared with TRBD2. With V trimmed by 5 bases and J by 2 bases, 5 bases remained unmatched. Germline CDR1 is KGHDR and CDR2 is SFDVKD. The CDR3 has 16 amino acids. The CDR3 region is CATSGGTSGVTDTQYF. The CDR3 nucleotides read TGTGCCACCAGTGGGGGGACTAGCGGAGTCACAGATACGCAGTATTTT.

The rearrangement joins TRBV25-1 to TRBJ1-1, with a tentative D call TRBD1 (6 bases). V gave up 2 bases and J gave up 4 bases, with 14 bases separating them. The CDR3 is made up of 15 amino acids. Germline V gives CDR1 MGHDK, CDR2 SYGVNS. Here the CDR3 DNA reads TGTGCCAGCAGTGAAGAGCCAGGGGTGGGCACTGAAGCTTTCTTT. Its translation is CASSEEPGVGTEAFF.

In this sample, this clone turned up a few times. J is TRBJ2-1 and V is TRBV6-1; 8 bases are shared with TRBD2. The junction had 2 bases not matched to a gene; V was cut back by 2 bases and J by 5 bases. The CDR3 is made up of 14 amino acids. CDR1 is MNHNS and CDR2 is SASEGT in the germline V gene. The CDR3 DNA follows: TGTGCCAGCAGTGAACGGGGGGGCCACAATGAGCAGTTCTTC. Its translation: CASSERGGHNEQFF.

This clone was counted between two and nine times. The chain combines TRBV19 with TRBJ1-2; D possibly corresponds to TRBD1 (6 bases). The germline V gene encodes CDR1 LNHDA and CDR2 SQIVND (reference sequence). This CDR3 comprises 15 residues. V lost 1 base, J lost 4 bases, and 13 bases lay in between. The CDR3 nucleotides read TGTGCCAGTAGTATAGGAGCGGGGGCTGGCTATGGCTACACCTTC. It codes for CASSIGAGAGYGYTF. The full variable domain, completed using reference TRBV19 and TRBJ1-2, is DGGITQSPKYLFRKEGQNVTLSCEQNLNHDAMYWYRQDPGQGLRLIYYSQIVNDFQKGDIAEGYSVSREKKESFPLTVTSAQKNPTAFYLCASSIGAGAGYGYTFGSGTRLTVV.

The CDR3 DNA reads as TGCGCCAGCAGCTTGGCCCTTCCCGGGGGAAGCACAGATACGCAGTATTTT. Translating it yields CASSLALPGGSTDTQYF. This chain uses TRBV5-1 with TRBJ2-3; a possible D gene is TRBD2 (6 bases). Looked up from germline, CDR1 is SGHRS and CDR2 is YFSETQ. Trimming shortened V by 0 bases and J by 0 bases, and 14 bases separated the two germline ends. The CDR3 has 17 residues.

This clone was found a few times. The chain carries TRBV3-1 (or the pseudogene TRBV3-2) and TRBJ1-2; D possibly corresponds to TRBD1 (6 bases). Germline-derived CDR1 and CDR2 are LGHDT and YNNKEL (reference sequence). The CDR3 is 14 residues long. V was trimmed by 4 bases and J by 0 bases, leaving 9 bases between them. CDR3 nucleotides: TGTGCCAGCAGCCGGGGGCCAGCTAACTATGGCTACACCTTC. Protein: CASSRGPANYGYTF.

The chain is built from TRBV3-1 (or the pseudogene TRBV3-2) and TRBJ1-6; no reliable D call. Germline V gene lookup returns CDR1 LGHDT and CDR2 YNNKEL (reference sequence). This CDR3 contains 18 residues. V was trimmed by 2 bases and J by 4 bases, leaving 18 bases between them. Here the CDR3 reads CASSQNRRSGGYNSPLHF. CDR3 in DNA: TGTGCCAGCAGCCAAAATAGGAGGAGTGGCGGGTATAATTCACCCCTCCACTTT.

The rearrangement uses TRBV4-2 and TRBJ2-5; 11 bases are a match to TRBD1. This CDR3 has 15 amino acids. Per the germline V gene, CDR1 is LGHNA and CDR2 is YNFKEQ. Trimming took 3 bases from V and 5 from J; bases not matched to a gene: 5. The CDR3 sequence is CASSQVGQGGETQYF. The CDR3 DNA reads TGTGCCAGCAGCCAGGTGGGACAGGGGGGTGAGACCCAGTACTTC.

The chain is built from TRBV18 and TRBJ1-2; 9 nucleotides align to TRBD1. This CDR3 has 14 residues. Germline V CDR1 and CDR2: KGHSH, LQKENI. The trim removed 5 bases at V and 6 bases at J, leaving 7 bases unmatched. This chain's CDR3 is CASSSQGAKNGYTF. CDR3 DNA sequence: TGTGCCAGCTCATCACAGGGGGCAAAGAATGGCTACACCTTC.

The chain is built from TRBV7-2 and TRBJ2-1; the match to TRBD2 covers 7 bases. Trimming took 2 bases from V and 7 from J; bases not matched to a gene: 5. Germline V gene sequence: CDR1 SGHTA, CDR2 FQGNSA. This CDR3 is built from 14 residues. For the CDR3, the DNA is TGTGCCAGCAGCTTACCAGCGGGACTTAATGAGCAGTTCTTC. Residues: CASSLPAGLNEQFF.

Here the CDR3 reads CASSPGTGGEQFF. In nucleotides, the CDR3 is TGTGCCAGTAGCCCCGGGACAGGGGGCGAGCAGTTCTTC. The chain links TRBV19 to TRBJ2-1; the match to TRBD1 covers 12 bases. The germline CDR1 and CDR2 sequences are LNHDA and SQIVND (reference sequence). The CDR3 has 13 amino acids. The V segment lost 6 bases and the J segment 10 bases; nucleotides outside the gene matches: 4.

This chain uses TRBV11-2 with TRBJ2-3; a weak D match, TRBD1 (6 bases). CDR1 and CDR2 from the germline V gene are SGHAT and FQNNGV. This CDR3 is 16 amino acids long. V lost 0 bases and J 2 bases, leaving 12 bases between the germline ends. The CDR3 bases are TGTGCCAGCAGCTTAGAACCGGGACATAACACAGATACGCAGTATTTT. Protein: CASSLEPGHNTDTQYF.

The CDR3 here is CASSQEGWTEAFF. The CDR3 coding sequence is TGTGCCAGCAGCCAAGAGGGGTGGACTGAAGCTTTCTTT. The rearrangement uses TRBV4-2 and TRBJ1-1; D unresolved. CDR1 is LGHNA, CDR2 YNFKEQ, per germline. V shed 0 bases and J shed 5 bases, with 7 bases lying between them. The CDR3 has 13 amino acids.